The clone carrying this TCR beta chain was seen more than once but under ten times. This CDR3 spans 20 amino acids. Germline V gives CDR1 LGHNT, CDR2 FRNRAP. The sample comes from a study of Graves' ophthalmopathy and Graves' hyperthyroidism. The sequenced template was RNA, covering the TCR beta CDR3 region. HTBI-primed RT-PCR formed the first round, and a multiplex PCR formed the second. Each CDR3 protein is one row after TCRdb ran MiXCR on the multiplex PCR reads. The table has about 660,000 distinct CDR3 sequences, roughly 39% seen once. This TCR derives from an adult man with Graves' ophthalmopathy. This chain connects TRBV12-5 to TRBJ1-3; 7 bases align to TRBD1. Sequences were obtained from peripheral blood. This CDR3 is CASSFLRQPGTVRSGNTIYF. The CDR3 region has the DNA TGTGCCAGCAGTTTTTTACGACAACCCGGGACAGTTCGCTCTGGAAACACCATATATTTT.